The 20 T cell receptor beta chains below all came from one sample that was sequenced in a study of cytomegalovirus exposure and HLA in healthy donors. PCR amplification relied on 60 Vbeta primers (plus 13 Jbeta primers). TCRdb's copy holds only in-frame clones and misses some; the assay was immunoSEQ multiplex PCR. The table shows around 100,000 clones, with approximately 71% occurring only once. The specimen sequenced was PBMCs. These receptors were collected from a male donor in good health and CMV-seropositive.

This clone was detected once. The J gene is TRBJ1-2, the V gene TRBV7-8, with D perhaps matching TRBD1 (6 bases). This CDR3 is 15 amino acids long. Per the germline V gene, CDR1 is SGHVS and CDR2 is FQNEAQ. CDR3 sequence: CAIRTLTGPNYGYTF. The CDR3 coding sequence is TGTGCAATCAGAACTCTGACAGGACCTAACTATGGCTACACCTTC.

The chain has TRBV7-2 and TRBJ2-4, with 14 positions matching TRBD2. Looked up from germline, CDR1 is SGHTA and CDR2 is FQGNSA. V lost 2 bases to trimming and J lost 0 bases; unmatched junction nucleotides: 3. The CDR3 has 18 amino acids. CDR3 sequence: CASSLRGLAGGAKNIQYF. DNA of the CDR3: TGTGCCAGCAGCTTACGTGGACTAGCGGGAGGAGCCAAAAACATTCAGTACTTC.

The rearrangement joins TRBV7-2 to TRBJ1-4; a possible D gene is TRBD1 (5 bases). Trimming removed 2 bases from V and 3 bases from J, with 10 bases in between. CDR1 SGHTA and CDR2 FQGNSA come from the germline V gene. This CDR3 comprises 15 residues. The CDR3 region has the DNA TGTGCCAGCAGCTTACAGGGTGGGGCTAATGAAAAACTGTTTTTT. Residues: CASSLQGGANEKLFF.

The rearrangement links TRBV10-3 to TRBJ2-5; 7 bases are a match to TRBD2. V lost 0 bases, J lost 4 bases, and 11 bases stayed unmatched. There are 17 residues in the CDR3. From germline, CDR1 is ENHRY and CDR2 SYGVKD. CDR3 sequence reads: CAISESFWQRDGETQYF. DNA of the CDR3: TGTGCCATCAGTGAGTCCTTCTGGCAGCGGGACGGAGAGACCCAGTACTTC.

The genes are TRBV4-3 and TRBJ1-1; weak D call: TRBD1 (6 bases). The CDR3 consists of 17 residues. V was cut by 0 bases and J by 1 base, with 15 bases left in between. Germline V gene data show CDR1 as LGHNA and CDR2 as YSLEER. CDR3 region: CASSQDGQISSNTEAFF. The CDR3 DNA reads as TGCGCCAGCAGCCAAGATGGACAGATAAGTTCGAACACTGAAGCTTTCTTT.

The CDR3 loop reads CASGLVGRIAGNNEQFF. Here the CDR3 DNA reads TGTGCTAGTGGTTTGGTAGGTCGTATAGCGGGAAACAATGAGCAGTTCTTC. The genes are TRBV12-5 and TRBJ2-1; TRBD2 matches 8 bases. With V trimmed by 0 bases and J by 5 bases, 9 bases remained unmatched. This CDR3 has 17 residues. The germline V gene has CDR1 LGHNT and CDR2 FRNRAP. The full variable domain, rest sourced from reference TRBV12-5 and TRBJ2-1, is DARVTQTPRHKVTEMGQEVTMRCQPILGHNTVFWYRQTMMQGLELLAYFRNRAPLDDSGMPKDRFSAEMPDATLATLKIQPSEPRDSAVYFCASGLVGRIAGNNEQFFGPGTRLTVL.

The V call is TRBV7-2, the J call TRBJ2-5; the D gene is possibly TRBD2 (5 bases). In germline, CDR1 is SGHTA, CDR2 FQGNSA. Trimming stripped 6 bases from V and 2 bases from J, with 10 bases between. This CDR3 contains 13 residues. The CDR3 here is CASSIERQETQYF. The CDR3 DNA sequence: TGTGCCAGCAGTATTGAGCGGCAAGAGACCCAGTACTTC.

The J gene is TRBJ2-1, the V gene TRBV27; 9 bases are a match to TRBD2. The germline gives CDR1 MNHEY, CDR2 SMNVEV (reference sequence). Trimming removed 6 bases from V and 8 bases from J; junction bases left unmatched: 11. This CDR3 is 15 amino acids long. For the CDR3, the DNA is TGTGCCAGCAGCAGTCTTAGCGGGAGACGGGATGAGCAGTTCTTC. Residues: CASSSLSGRRDEQFF.

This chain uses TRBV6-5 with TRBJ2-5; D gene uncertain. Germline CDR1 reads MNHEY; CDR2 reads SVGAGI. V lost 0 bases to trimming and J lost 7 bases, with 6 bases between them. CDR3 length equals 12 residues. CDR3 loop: CASSYSTGTQYF. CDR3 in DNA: TGTGCCAGCAGTTACTCCACGGGGACCCAGTACTTC.

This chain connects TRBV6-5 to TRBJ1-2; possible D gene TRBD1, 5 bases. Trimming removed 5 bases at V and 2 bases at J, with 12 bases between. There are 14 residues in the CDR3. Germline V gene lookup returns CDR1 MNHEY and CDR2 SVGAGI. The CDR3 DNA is TGTGCCAGCAGTGAATATAGACAGAACTATGGCTACACCTTC. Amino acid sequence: CASSEYRQNYGYTF.

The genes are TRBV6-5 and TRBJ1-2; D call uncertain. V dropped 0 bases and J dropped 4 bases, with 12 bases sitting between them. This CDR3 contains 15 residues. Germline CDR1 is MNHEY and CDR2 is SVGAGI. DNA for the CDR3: TGTGCCAGCAGTTACTCGAGGCAGCCGACCTATGGCTACACCTTC. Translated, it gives CASSYSRQPTYGYTF.

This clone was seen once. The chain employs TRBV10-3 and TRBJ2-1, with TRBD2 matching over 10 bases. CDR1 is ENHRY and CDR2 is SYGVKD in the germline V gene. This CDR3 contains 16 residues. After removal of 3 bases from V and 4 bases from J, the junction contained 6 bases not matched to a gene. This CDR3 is CAISEGGLATYNEQFF. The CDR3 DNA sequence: TGTGCCATCAGTGAAGGGGGACTAGCGACGTACAATGAGCAGTTCTTC.

The DNA for the CDR3 is TGTGCCAGCAGCTTAGGCCGGGGAGCCTACGAGCAGTACTTC. As protein: CASSLGRGAYEQYF. The V gene is TRBV11-2, the J gene TRBJ2-7, with D perhaps TRBD2 (5 bases). Germline CDR1 and CDR2: SGHAT and FQNNGV. The CDR3 consists of 14 residues. Trimming stripped 1 base from V and 2 bases from J, with 9 bases between.

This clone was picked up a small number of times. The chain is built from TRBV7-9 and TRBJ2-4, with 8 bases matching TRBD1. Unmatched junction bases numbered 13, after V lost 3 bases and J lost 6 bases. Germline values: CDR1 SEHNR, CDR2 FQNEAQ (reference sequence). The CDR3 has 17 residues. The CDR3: CASSLANQGAWGNIQYF. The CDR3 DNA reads TGTGCCAGCAGCTTGGCAAATCAGGGGGCTTGGGGAAACATTCAGTACTTC.

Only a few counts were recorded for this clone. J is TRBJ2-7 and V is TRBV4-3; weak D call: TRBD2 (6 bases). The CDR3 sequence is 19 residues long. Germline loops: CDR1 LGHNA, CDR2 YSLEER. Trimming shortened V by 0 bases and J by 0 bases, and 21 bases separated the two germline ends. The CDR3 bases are TGCGCCAGCAGCCAAGAGCGGAGTCCCGTGGTAGCGGACTCCTACGAGCAGTACTTC. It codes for CASSQERSPVVADSYEQYF.

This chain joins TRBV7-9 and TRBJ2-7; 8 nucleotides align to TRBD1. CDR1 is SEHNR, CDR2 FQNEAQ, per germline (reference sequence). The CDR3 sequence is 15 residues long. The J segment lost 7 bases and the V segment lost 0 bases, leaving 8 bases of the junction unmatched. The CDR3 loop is CASSLAQGALREQYF. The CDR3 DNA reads TGTGCCAGCAGCTTAGCCCAGGGGGCTCTGAGGGAGCAGTACTTC.

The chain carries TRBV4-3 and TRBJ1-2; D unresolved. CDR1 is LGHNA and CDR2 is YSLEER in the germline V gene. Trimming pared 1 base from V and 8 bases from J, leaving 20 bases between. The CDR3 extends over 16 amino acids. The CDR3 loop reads CASSQGRVPRTGGYTF. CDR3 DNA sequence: TGCGCCAGCAGCCAAGGACGGGTCCCAAGGACTGGGGGCTACACCTTC.

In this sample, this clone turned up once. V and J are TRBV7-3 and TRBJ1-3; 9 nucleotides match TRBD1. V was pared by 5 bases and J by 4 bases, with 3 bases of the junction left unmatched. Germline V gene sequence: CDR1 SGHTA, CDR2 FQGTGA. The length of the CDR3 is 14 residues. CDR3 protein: CASSPGTGGNTIYF. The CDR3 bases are TGTGCCAGCAGCCCGGGGACAGGGGGAAACACCATATATTTT.

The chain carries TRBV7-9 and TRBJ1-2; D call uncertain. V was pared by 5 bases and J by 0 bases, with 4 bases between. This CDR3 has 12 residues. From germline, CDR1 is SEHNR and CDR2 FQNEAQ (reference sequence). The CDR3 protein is CASSQSNYGYTF. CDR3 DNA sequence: TGTGCCAGCAGCCAATCTAACTATGGCTACACCTTC.

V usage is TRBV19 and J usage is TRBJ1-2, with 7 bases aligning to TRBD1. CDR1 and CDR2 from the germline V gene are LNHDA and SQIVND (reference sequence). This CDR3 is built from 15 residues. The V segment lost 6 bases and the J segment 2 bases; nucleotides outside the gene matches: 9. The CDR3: CASRKYGTENYGYTF. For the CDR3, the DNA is TGTGCCAGTAGAAAATACGGGACAGAGAACTATGGCTACACCTTC.